This T cell receptor (beta chain) was identified during a study of CD8+ T cells in alopecia areata. On the study more broadly: The tofacitinib course ran for 6 to 18 months and was followed by 6 months off drug.

Looked up from germline, CDR1 is SGHNT and CDR2 is YYREEE (reference sequence). CDR3 length equals 13 residues. With 0 bases removed from V and 6 bases from J, the gap between germline ends came to 8 bases. Whole-study findings and limits: In scalp samples, resident alphabeta T cells of normal skin are also sequenced. Patients showed less clear TCR sequence sharing than mice, possibly partly because of HLA diversity.

The treatment denotes: oral pan-JAK inhibitor, 5-10 mg twice daily. Turning to this clone: What it binds is not known.

Investigators isolated RNA and reverse transcribed it into cDNA to act as the sequencing template. Only in-frame clones appear in the TCRdb table, and some are missing; sequencing was by immunoSEQ multiplex PCR. The table lists 100,000 to 130,000 clones, roughly 84% of them singletons. Source: CD8+ T cells sorted from blood, taken at week 24, from a patient treated with tofacitinib. The origin of this receptor is a human donor with alopecia areata. This chain joins TRBV5-4 and TRBJ2-3; no clear D. The CDR3 loop is CASSLELSDTQYF. The CDR3 nucleotides read TGTGCCAGCAGCTTGGAGCTCTCCGATACGCAGTATTTT. Supplemented by reference TRBV5-4 and TRBJ2-3, the full variable domain reads ETGVTQSPTHLIKTRGQQVTLRCSSQSGHNTVSWYQQALGQGPQFIFQYYREEENGRGNFPPRFSGLQFPNYSSELNVNALELDDSALYLCASSLELSDTQYFGPGTRLTVL.